The entry below describes one TCR beta chain. The sample originates from a study of blood T cell repertoires in COVID-19. Study-level information: Acute and convalescent COVID-19 specimens originated in the United States, Italy and Spain. Nucleic acid was either cDNA or gDNA, and it came from T cells, B-cell-depleted T cells, or PBMCs.

Assay used: immunoSEQ multiplex PCR; TCRdb lists only in-frame clones, some missing. The table records some 400,000 clones, roughly nine tenths of them present only once. In germline, CDR1 is DFQATT, CDR2 SNEGSKA (reference sequence). This CDR3 is 14 amino acids long. Between the trimmed V and J ends, which lost 6 bases and 6 bases, there was a span of 20 bases. The chain links TRBV20-1 to TRBJ1-2, with a tentative D call TRBD1 (5 bases). This clonotype was sampled from a woman between 25 and 40 years old who had recovered from COVID-19. Material: PBMCs or T cells enriched from blood (not recorded which). The CDR3 spells CSASKRGLQNGYTF. CDR3 sequence (DNA): TGCAGTGCCAGTAAGAGGGGACTACAGAATGGCTACACCTTC.